The rows below give T cell receptor beta chains drawn from one sample of a study of cytomegalovirus exposure and HLA in healthy donors. Using immunoSEQ multiplex PCR, the repertoire was profiled, and TCRdb retains in-frame clones only, with some absent. The data hold around 180,000 clones, with around 81% observed a single time. Sequencing was done on a sample of PBMCs. These receptors all come from a man aged 18 to 29 in good health and CMV-seronegative. The CDR3 runs from the conserved cysteine through the conserved F or W. The D gene is left open where the match is weak. Clone sizes are given selectively: once, few, many, or a class where the clone is expanded.

J: TRBJ1-5
size: NA
V: TRBV6-1
D: TRBD1
DNA: TGTGCCAGCAGTCTGACAGGGGGCGCAAATCAGCCCCAGCATTTT
CDR3: CASSLTGGANQPQHF

J: TRBJ1-6
size: once
V: TRBV7-9
D: NA
DNA: TGTGCCAGCAGCTTCAGGGAAGGTAATTCACCCCTCCACTTT
CDR3: CASSFREGNSPLHF

J: TRBJ2-7
size: NA
V: TRBV4-3
D: TRBD1
DNA: TGCGCCAGCAGCCAAGAGGGACAGGGAAGCACGACGGTCTACGAGCAGTACTTC
CDR3: CASSQEGQGSTTVYEQYF

J: TRBJ2-3
size: NA
V: TRBV5-1
D: NA
DNA: TGCGCCAGCAGCTTTCTCGGCGGCAGTGGGGATACGCAGTATTTT
CDR3: CASSFLGGSGDTQYF

J: TRBJ2-5
size: once
V: TRBV7-2
D: TRBD2
DNA: TGTGCCAGCAGCTTAGATGGGAAGCGGGGGGGCCGAGAGACCCAGTACTTC
CDR3: CASSLDGKRGGRETQYF

J: TRBJ1-2
size: NA
V: TRBV5-4
D: TRBD1
DNA: TGTGCCAGCAGCGAAGAACCCACAGGGGTAGAGGGCTACACCTTC
CDR3: CASSEEPTGVEGYTF

J: TRBJ1-4
size: once
V: TRBV19
D: NA
DNA: TGTGCCAGTCGTGACGGGGGAACTAATGAAAAACTGTTTTTT
CDR3: CASRDGGTNEKLFF

J: TRBJ2-1
size: NA
V: TRBV9
D: NA
DNA: TGTGCCAGCAGCGTAGGTGGGGCGTCCGACAATGAGCAGTTCTTC
CDR3: CASSVGGASDNEQFF

J: TRBJ2-1
size: NA
V: TRBV6-4
D: NA
DNA: TGTGCCAGCAGTGACTTCATCTACAATGAGCAGTTCTTC
CDR3: CASSDFIYNEQFF

J: TRBJ2-5
size: NA
V: TRBV11-3
D: TRBD2
DNA: TGTGCCAGCAGCTCCGGACTAGCCGAGAAGACCCAGTACTTC
CDR3: CASSSGLAEKTQYF

J: TRBJ2-1
size: once
V: TRBV7-7
D: TRBD2
DNA: TGTGCTAGCAGCAGAGGGGGGACTAGTCAAAATGAGCAGTTCTTC
CDR3: CASSRGGTSQNEQFF

J: TRBJ2-3
size: NA
V: TRBV7-6
D: TRBD2
DNA: TGTGCCAGCAGCTTACTCCCCGGGACTAGCGGGGGAGTTCACCGACCCACAGATACGCAGTATTTT
CDR3: CASSLLPGTSGGVHRPTDTQYF

J: TRBJ2-1
size: NA
V: TRBV19
D: NA
DNA: TGTGCTAGTAGTATGTATGGAGGCAATGAGCAGTTCTTC
CDR3: CASSMYGGNEQFF

J: TRBJ1-1
size: NA
V: TRBV7-9
D: NA
DNA: TGTGCCAGCAGCGCACAGGTTGCTGTCACTGAAGCTTTCTTT
CDR3: CASSAQVAVTEAFF

J: TRBJ2-7
size: NA
V: TRBV7-2
D: NA
DNA: TGTGCCAGCAGCCCCGCCCAGGGATACTACGAGCAGTACTTC
CDR3: CASSPAQGYYEQYF

J: TRBJ2-3
size: NA
V: TRBV27
D: NA
DNA: TGTGCCAGCAGTTTATCGGCAGGGGCAAGCACAGATACGCAGTATTTT
CDR3: CASSLSAGASTDTQYF

J: TRBJ2-2
size: NA
V: TRBV5-4
D: NA
DNA: TGTGCCAGCAGCTTGGTGGCGGGAAACACCGGGGAGCTGTTTTTT
CDR3: CASSLVAGNTGELFF

J: TRBJ2-2
size: NA
V: TRBV16
D: TRBD1
DNA: TGTGCCAGCAGCCAATTTCGTCAGGACAGGGGTAAAAACACCGGGGAGCTGTTTTTT
CDR3: CASSQFRQDRGKNTGELFF

J: TRBJ2-1
size: NA
V: TRBV29-1
D: TRBD2
DNA: TGCAGCGCCGGAACTAGCGGGAGCCCCTACAATGAGCAGTTCTTC
CDR3: CSAGTSGSPYNEQFF

J: TRBJ1-1
size: NA
V: TRBV7-9
D: TRBD1
DNA: TGTTCCAGCAGCTTAACCAGGGGGACTGCTGAAGCTTTCTTT
CDR3: CSSSLTRGTAEAFF

J: TRBJ2-3
size: few
V: TRBV9
D: TRBD2
DNA: TGTGCCAGCAGCGTAGTGGGACTAGCTTCAGATACGCAGTATTTT
CDR3: CASSVVGLASDTQYF

J: TRBJ2-5
size: NA
V: TRBV6-1
D: TRBD1
DNA: TGTGCCAGCAGTGAGGCCGGGACAGGGGCGGGGGAGCAGTACTTC
CDR3: CASSEAGTGAGEQYF

J: TRBJ1-3
size: NA
V: TRBV7-8
D: TRBD1
DNA: TGTGCCAGCAGCCGAAACCTCTGGACAGGGGATGGAAACACCATATATTTT
CDR3: CASSRNLWTGDGNTIYF

J: TRBJ2-7
size: NA
V: TRBV7-8
D: NA
DNA: TGTGCCAGCAGCCCATACAGGGACCCCAGCTACGAGCAGTACTTC
CDR3: CASSPYRDPSYEQYF

J: TRBJ2-7
size: NA
V: TRBV7-2
D: NA
DNA: TGTGCCAGCAGCCCCCTCGGGGGTCGCTACGAGCAGTACTTC
CDR3: CASSPLGGRYEQYF

J: TRBJ2-7
size: NA
V: TRBV5-1
D: TRBD2
DNA: TGCGCCAGCAGCTTGAACGCGGGAGGGCCAATCGAGCAGTACTTC
CDR3: CASSLNAGGPIEQYF

J: TRBJ1-3
size: NA
V: TRBV6-1
D: NA
DNA: TGTGCCAGCAACCCTTGGAAGGGGCCTGGAAACACCATATATTTT
CDR3: CASNPWKGPGNTIYF

J: TRBJ1-2
size: few
V: TRBV28
D: TRBD1
DNA: TGTGCCAGCAGTTGGGGCAGGGGGCTGGGTGGCTACACCTTC
CDR3: CASSWGRGLGGYTF

J: TRBJ2-4
size: NA
V: TRBV7-2
D: TRBD2
DNA: TGTGCCAGCAGCTCCACCTTGGGGGGGGTTCGAAACATTCAGTACTTC
CDR3: CASSSTLGGVRNIQYF

J: TRBJ2-3
size: NA
V: TRBV4-1
D: TRBD2
DNA: TGCGCCAGCAGCCTCGGACTAGCCGGAGATACGCAGTATTTT
CDR3: CASSLGLAGDTQYF

J: TRBJ2-1
size: NA
V: TRBV7-3
D: TRBD2
DNA: TGTGCCAGCAGCTTAACAGCTAGCGGGAGTGGAGGGTTCTTC
CDR3: CASSLTASGSGGFF

J: TRBJ2-7
size: NA
V: TRBV5-1
D: NA
DNA: TGCGCCAGCAGCGGCGGGGCTTCTTCCTACGAGCAGTACTTC
CDR3: CASSGGASSYEQYF

J: TRBJ2-2
size: NA
V: TRBV12-5
D: NA
DNA: TGTGCTAGTGCCCTCCCGGTCACCGGGGAGCTGTTTTTT
CDR3: CASALPVTGELFF

J: TRBJ2-3
size: NA
V: TRBV29-1
D: TRBD1
DNA: TGCAGCGTTAAAACTTCCGGGACAGGGGGCACAGATACGCAGTATTTT
CDR3: CSVKTSGTGGTDTQYF

J: TRBJ2-7
size: NA
V: TRBV23-1
D: TRBD2
DNA: TGCGCCAGCAGTCCCCCCAGGCGGCTAGCGGGAGTCGAGCAGTACTTC
CDR3: CASSPPRRLAGVEQYF

J: TRBJ2-2
size: NA
V: TRBV9
D: NA
DNA: TGTGCCAGCAGCGTAGATGGGCACGGAACCGGGGAGCTGTTTTTT
CDR3: CASSVDGHGTGELFF

J: TRBJ1-1
size: NA
V: TRBV4-1
D: TRBD1
DNA: TGCGCCAGCAGCCAAGGTAGGGACAGCGCGAACACTGAAGCTTTCTTT
CDR3: CASSQGRDSANTEAFF

J: TRBJ2-5
size: NA
V: TRBV10-3
D: NA
DNA: TGTGCCATCAGTGAGCCGGGAGAACCACAAGAGACCCAGTACTTC
CDR3: CAISEPGEPQETQYF

J: TRBJ2-5
size: NA
V: TRBV2
D: NA
DNA: TGTGCCAGCACGGAAGGGACTTCGTACCAAGAGACCCAGTACTTC
CDR3: CASTEGTSYQETQYF

J: TRBJ2-2
size: NA
V: TRBV19
D: NA
DNA: TGTGCCAGTAGTATAGCTTCACCTGGAGGGTGGGCCGGGGAGCTGTTTTTT
CDR3: CASSIASPGGWAGELFF

J: TRBJ2-2
size: NA
V: TRBV7-2
D: NA
DNA: TGTGCCAGCAGCCCTGGGACTTTCACCGGGGAGCTGTTTTTT
CDR3: CASSPGTFTGELFF

J: TRBJ2-3
size: NA
V: TRBV6-1
D: NA
DNA: TGTGCCAGCAGGGAGGGTTTTACCCTCACAGATACGCAGTATTTT
CDR3: CASREGFTLTDTQYF

J: TRBJ2-5
size: NA
V: TRBV5-1
D: NA
DNA: TGCGCCAGCAGCTTGGCAGGGGACCAAGAGACCCAGTACTTC
CDR3: CASSLAGDQETQYF